Shown below are 17 T cell receptor beta chains from a single sample sequenced in a study of blood T cell repertoires in COVID-19. TCRdb's copy holds only in-frame clones and misses some; the assay was immunoSEQ multiplex PCR. The sample carries 150,000 to 250,000 clones, about 76% recorded once. Specimen: peripheral blood. These receptors were obtained from a woman between 35 and 50 years old with COVID-19, enrolled during active disease.

The gene calls are TRBV2 and TRBJ2-1, with D hard to call. The V gene lost 5 bases and the J gene lost 9 bases, with 14 bases spanning the gap. The CDR3 length is 13 residues. The V gene's germline CDR1 is SNHLY and CDR2 FYNNEI. CDR3 DNA: TGTGCCAGCAGTCCTGAGTGGCGGCTTGAGCAGTTCTTC. Protein product: CASSPEWRLEQFF.

This clone turned up a few times. The V gene is TRBV6-1, the J gene TRBJ1-2; D call uncertain. The CDR3 is 15 residues long. Trimming stripped 2 bases from V and 3 bases from J, with 13 bases between. Per the germline V gene, CDR1 is MNHNS and CDR2 is SASEGT. This CDR3 reads CASSEQTGSHYGYTF. CDR3 bases: TGTGCCAGCAGTGAACAGACCGGGTCCCACTATGGCTACACCTTC.

The chain is built from TRBV7-2 and TRBJ2-3; D may be TRBD2 (6 bases). Trimming removed 4 bases from V and 8 bases from J, with 13 bases in between. The CDR3 has 13 amino acids. Germline loops: CDR1 SGHTA, CDR2 FQGNSA. The CDR3 DNA sequence: TGTGCCAGCAGCTCCGGAGGACTATCTACGCAGTATTTT. It specifies CASSSGGLSTQYF.

The chain links TRBV10-1 to TRBJ2-1; 10 nucleotides line up with TRBD1. Germline CDR1 is WNHNN and CDR2 is SYGVQD (reference sequence). V shed 11 bases and J 9 bases; nucleotides not matched to a gene: 25. This CDR3 spans 18 amino acids. The CDR3 spells CASPTWGGAGTGVPEQFF. DNA for the CDR3: TGCGCCTCTCCAACATGGGGGGGGGCCGGGACAGGGGTTCCTGAGCAGTTCTTC.

CDR3 sequence reads: CASSQVEAGGADTQYF. The DNA of the CDR3 is TGTGCCAGCAGCCAAGTAGAGGCGGGAGGCGCAGATACGCAGTATTTT. The chain couples TRBV3-1 (or the pseudogene TRBV3-2) to TRBJ2-3; 8 bases align to TRBD2. The CDR3 runs 16 residues. The germline V gene encodes CDR1 LGHDT and CDR2 YNNKEL (reference sequence). The trim removed 1 base at V and 4 bases at J, leaving 7 bases unmatched.

The chain combines TRBV14 with TRBJ2-7, with unresolved D. Trimming shortened V by 1 base and J by 1 base, and 8 bases separated the two germline ends. The CDR3 is made up of 14 amino acids. Looked up from germline, CDR1 is SGHDN and CDR2 is FVKESK. The CDR3 reads CASSQVYKSYEQYF. In nucleotides, the CDR3 is TGTGCCAGCAGCCAAGTATACAAGTCCTACGAGCAGTACTTC.

V is TRBV19 and J is TRBJ1-5, with 7 bases matching TRBD1. CDR3 length: 14 amino acids. CDR1 LNHDA and CDR2 SQIVND come from the germline V gene (reference sequence). J was trimmed by 9 bases and V by 8 bases; bases with no gene match: 13. The CDR3 DNA follows: TGTGCCAGTGGGTTACAGGGGACTGAGGGGCCCCAGCATTTT. Translated, it gives CASGLQGTEGPQHF.

The rearrangement joins TRBV7-8 to TRBJ1-2; maybe TRBD1 (5 bases). This CDR3 is 13 amino acids long. V was trimmed by 1 base and J by 6 bases, leaving 9 bases between them. Germline V lookup: CDR1 SGHVS, CDR2 FQNEAQ. The CDR3 reads CASSLGQSHGYTF. DNA of the CDR3: TGTGCCAGCAGCTTAGGACAGTCCCATGGCTACACCTTC.

J is TRBJ1-6 and V is TRBV30, with 7 nucleotides matching TRBD1. CDR3 length: 13 amino acids. Germline V gene sequence: CDR1 GTSNPN, CDR2 SVGIG (reference sequence). V was pared by 3 bases and J by 10 bases, with 6 bases of the junction left unmatched. The CDR3, as DNA: TGTGCCTGGAGCCGGGACAGAGGGTCACCCCTCCACTTT. It codes for CAWSRDRGSPLHF.

As to this clone: Within the sample, other DNA sequences also encode this same CDR3. The V gene is TRBV2, the J gene TRBJ2-6, with D possibly matching TRBD1 (6 bases). Between the trimmed V and J ends, which lost 6 bases and 1 base, there was a span of 10 bases. Germline-derived CDR1 and CDR2 are SNHLY and FYNNEI. This CDR3 contains 15 residues. DNA of the CDR3: TGTGCCAGCAGCCCGCAGGGGTCTGGGGCCAACGTCCTGACTTTC. Encoded protein: CASSPQGSGANVLTF.

The chain uses TRBV6-4 and TRBJ1-4; TRBD1 matches at 10 bases. The V segment lost 0 bases and the J segment 8 bases; nucleotides outside the gene matches: 6. Germline V gene lookup returns CDR1 MRHNA and CDR2 SNTAGT. CDR3 length: 16 amino acids. The chain's CDR3 is CASSDSIGTGEEKLFF. Written as DNA, the CDR3 is TGTGCCAGCAGTGACTCTATAGGGACAGGGGAAGAAAAACTGTTTTTT.

V and J are TRBV5-4 and TRBJ2-7; 9 positions agree with TRBD2. CDR1 is SGHNT and CDR2 is YYREEE in the germline V gene (reference sequence). The junction had 8 bases not matched to a gene; V was cut back by 4 bases and J by 0 bases. This CDR3 has 16 amino acids. Here the CDR3 reads CASSQVSGGYSYEQYF. CDR3 DNA sequence: TGTGCCAGCAGCCAAGTTAGCGGGGGCTACTCCTACGAGCAGTACTTC.

This clone was observed a handful of times. CDR3 protein: CASSQVGGPNEQFF. The DNA for the CDR3 is TGTGCCAGCAGCCAAGTGGGGGGGCCCAATGAGCAGTTCTTC. This chain connects TRBV3-1 (or the pseudogene TRBV3-2) to TRBJ2-1, with D perhaps TRBD2 (7 bases). Germline V gene sequence: CDR1 LGHDT, CDR2 YNNKEL (reference sequence). The CDR3 is 14 amino acids. Deletions cut 1 base from V and 6 bases from J, with 10 bases between.

This chain links TRBV5-1 with TRBJ2-5, with D possibly TRBD2 on 6 matching bases. The CDR3 runs 14 residues. Looked up from germline, CDR1 is SGHRS and CDR2 is YFSETQ. Deletions cut 5 bases from V and 4 bases from J, with 15 bases between. CDR3 nucleotides: TGCGCCAGCAGTTCGAGTCGGAGGGCAGAGACCCAGTACTTC. This codes for CASSSSRRAETQYF.

The chain is built from TRBV5-1 and TRBJ2-5; TRBD1 matches at 8 bases. CDR1 is SGHRS, CDR2 YFSETQ, per germline. Trimming took 4 bases from V and 3 from J; bases not matched to a gene: 5. This CDR3 spans 14 amino acids. CDR3 sequence reads: CASSRNRGEETQYF. The CDR3 DNA is TGCGCCAGCAGCCGGAACAGGGGGGAAGAGACCCAGTACTTC.

This clone was seen more than once but under ten times. The CDR3: CATSRDIATSSYNEQFF. In DNA form, the CDR3 reads TGTGCCACCAGCAGAGATATTGCAACGAGCTCCTACAATGAGCAGTTCTTC. This chain links TRBV15 with TRBJ2-1, with D unresolved. This CDR3 region has 17 residues. V was trimmed by 0 bases and J by 0 bases, leaving 12 bases between them. The germline CDR1 and CDR2 sequences are LNHNV and YYDKDF (reference sequence).

The chain joins TRBV2 to TRBJ2-6; TRBD1 matches at 10 bases. Germline V gene sequence: CDR1 SNHLY, CDR2 FYNNEI. Trimming removed 5 bases from V and 5 bases from J; junction bases left unmatched: 9. This CDR3 contains 17 residues. CDR3 loop: CASSPRDRGNWANVLTF. The CDR3 DNA sequence: TGTGCCAGCAGTCCTCGGGACAGGGGAAATTGGGCCAACGTCCTGACTTTC.